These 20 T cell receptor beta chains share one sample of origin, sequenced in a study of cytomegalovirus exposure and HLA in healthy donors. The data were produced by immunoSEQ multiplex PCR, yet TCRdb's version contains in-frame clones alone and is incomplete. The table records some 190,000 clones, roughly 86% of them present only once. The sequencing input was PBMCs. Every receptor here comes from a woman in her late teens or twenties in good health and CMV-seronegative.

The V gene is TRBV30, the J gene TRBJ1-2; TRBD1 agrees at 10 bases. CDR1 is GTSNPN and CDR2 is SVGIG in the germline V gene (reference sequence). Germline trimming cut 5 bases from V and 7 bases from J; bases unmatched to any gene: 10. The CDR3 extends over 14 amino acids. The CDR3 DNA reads TGTGCCTGGGGAAACTTTGGACAGGGGGGTGGCTACACCTTC. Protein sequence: CAWGNFGQGGGYTF. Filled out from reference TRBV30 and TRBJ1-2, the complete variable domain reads SQTIHQWPATLVQPVGSPLSLECTVEGTSNPNLYWYRQAAGRGLQLLFYSVGIGQISSEVPQNLSASRPQDRQFILSSKKLLLSDSGFYLCAWGNFGQGGGYTFGSGTRLTVV.

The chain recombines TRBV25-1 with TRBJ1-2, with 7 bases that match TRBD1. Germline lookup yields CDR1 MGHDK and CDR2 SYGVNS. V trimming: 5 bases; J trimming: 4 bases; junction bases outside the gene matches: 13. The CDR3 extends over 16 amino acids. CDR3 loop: CASSKSTGTVLYGYTF. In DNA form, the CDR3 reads TGTGCCAGCAGTAAATCAACCGGGACAGTCCTCTATGGCTACACCTTC.

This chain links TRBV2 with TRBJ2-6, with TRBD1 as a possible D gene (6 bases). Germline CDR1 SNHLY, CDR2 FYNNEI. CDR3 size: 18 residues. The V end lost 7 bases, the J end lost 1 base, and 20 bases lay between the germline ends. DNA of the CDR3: TGTGCCAGCACGGGAAGGGGGTTATTTTTGTCTGGGGCCAACGTCCTGACTTTC. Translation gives CASTGRGLFLSGANVLTF.

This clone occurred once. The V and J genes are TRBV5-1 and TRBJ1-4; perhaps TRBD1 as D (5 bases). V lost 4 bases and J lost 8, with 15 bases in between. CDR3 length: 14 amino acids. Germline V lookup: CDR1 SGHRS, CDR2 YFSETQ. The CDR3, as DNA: TGCGCCAGCAGCACCTGGGGGGATCGGGAAAAACTGTTTTTT. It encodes CASSTWGDREKLFF.

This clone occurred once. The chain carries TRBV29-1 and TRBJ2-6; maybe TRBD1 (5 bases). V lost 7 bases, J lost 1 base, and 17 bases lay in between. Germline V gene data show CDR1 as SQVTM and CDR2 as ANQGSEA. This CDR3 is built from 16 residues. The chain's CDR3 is CSALGREASGANVLTF. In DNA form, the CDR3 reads TGCAGCGCTTTGGGCAGGGAAGCATCTGGGGCCAACGTCCTGACTTTC.

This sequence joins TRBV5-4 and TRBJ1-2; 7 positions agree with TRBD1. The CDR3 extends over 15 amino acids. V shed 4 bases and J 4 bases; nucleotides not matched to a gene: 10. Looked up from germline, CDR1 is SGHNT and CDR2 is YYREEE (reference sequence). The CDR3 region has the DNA TGTGCCAGCAGCGACCGGGACAGCGCGTTCTATGGCTACACCTTC. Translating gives CASSDRDSAFYGYTF.

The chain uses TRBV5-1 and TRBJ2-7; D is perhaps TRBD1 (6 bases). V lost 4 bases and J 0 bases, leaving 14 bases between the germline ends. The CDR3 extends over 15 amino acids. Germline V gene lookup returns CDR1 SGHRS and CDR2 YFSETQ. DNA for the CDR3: TGCGCCAGCAGCGCCACCGGGACACACTCCTACGAGCAGTACTTC. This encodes CASSATGTHSYEQYF.

CDR3 sequence reads: CASSKGGQFTGELFF. CDR3 DNA sequence: TGTGCCAGCAGCAAGGGTGGACAATTTACCGGGGAGCTGTTTTTT. This sequence joins TRBV5-4 and TRBJ2-2; perhaps TRBD1 as D (5 bases). The germline V gene has CDR1 SGHNT and CDR2 YYREEE (reference sequence). The CDR3 loop spans 15 amino acids. V was clipped by 4 bases and J by 5 bases, with 15 bases between them.

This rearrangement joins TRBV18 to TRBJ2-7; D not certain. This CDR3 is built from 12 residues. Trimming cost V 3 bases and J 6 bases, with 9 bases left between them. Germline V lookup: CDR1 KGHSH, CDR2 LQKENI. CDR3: CASSPAVREQYF. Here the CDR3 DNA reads TGTGCCAGCTCACCGGCGGTTCGCGAGCAGTACTTC.

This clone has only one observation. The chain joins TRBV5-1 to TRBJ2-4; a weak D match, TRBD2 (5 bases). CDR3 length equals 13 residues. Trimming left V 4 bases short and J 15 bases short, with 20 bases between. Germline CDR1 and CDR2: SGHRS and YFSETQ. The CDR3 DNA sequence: TGCGCCAGCAGCCCCGGCCGGGAAAGCCAAGGGTACTTC. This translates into CASSPGRESQGYF.

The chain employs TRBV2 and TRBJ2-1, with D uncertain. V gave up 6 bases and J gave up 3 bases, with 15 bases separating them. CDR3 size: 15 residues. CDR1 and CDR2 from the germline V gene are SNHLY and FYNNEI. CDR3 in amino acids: CASRVSNSHYNEQFF. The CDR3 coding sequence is TGTGCCAGCAGGGTTAGTAACTCCCACTACAATGAGCAGTTCTTC.

The CDR3 sequence: CASSFPGGRQGYTF. CDR3 nucleotide sequence: TGTGCCAGCAGCTTCCCAGGGGGAAGGCAAGGCTACACCTTC. The chain combines TRBV7-9 with TRBJ1-2; the match to TRBD1 covers 7 bases. Germline V lookup: CDR1 SEHNR, CDR2 FQNEAQ (reference sequence). The CDR3 spans 14 residues. The ends lost 3 bases at V and 8 bases at J; junction bases unmatched: 9.

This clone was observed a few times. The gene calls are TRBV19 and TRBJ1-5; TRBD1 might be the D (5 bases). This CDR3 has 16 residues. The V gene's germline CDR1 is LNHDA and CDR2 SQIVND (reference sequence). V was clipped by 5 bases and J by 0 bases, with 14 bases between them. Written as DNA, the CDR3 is TGTGCCAGTAGTTATTCAGGGCGGAATAGCAATCAGCCCCAGCATTTT. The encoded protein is CASSYSGRNSNQPQHF.

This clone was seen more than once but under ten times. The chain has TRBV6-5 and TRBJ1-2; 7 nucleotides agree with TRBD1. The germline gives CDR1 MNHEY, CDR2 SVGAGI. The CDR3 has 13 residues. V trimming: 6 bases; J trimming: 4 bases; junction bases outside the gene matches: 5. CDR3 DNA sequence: TGTGCCAGCAGCCAGGGACAGAGCTATGGCTACACCTTC. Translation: CASSQGQSYGYTF.

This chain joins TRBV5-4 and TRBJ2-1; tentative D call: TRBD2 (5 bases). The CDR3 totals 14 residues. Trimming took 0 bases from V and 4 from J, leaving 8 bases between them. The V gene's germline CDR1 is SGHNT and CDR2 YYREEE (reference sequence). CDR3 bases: TGTGCCAGCAGCTTGGCCGGGGAATACAATGAGCAGTTCTTC. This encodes CASSLAGEYNEQFF.

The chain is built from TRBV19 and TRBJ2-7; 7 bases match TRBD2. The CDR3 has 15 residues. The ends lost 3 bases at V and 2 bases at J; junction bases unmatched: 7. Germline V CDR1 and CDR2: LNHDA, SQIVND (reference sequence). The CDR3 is CASSMGRELTYEQYF. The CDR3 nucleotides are TGTGCCAGTAGTATGGGGCGGGAGCTCACCTACGAGCAGTACTTC.

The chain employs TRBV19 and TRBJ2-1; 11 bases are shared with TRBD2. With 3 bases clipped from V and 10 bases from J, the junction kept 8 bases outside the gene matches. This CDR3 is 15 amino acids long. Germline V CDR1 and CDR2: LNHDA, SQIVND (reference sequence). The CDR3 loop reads CASSIWGLADREQFF. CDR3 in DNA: TGTGCCAGTAGTATTTGGGGACTAGCGGACCGCGAGCAGTTCTTC.

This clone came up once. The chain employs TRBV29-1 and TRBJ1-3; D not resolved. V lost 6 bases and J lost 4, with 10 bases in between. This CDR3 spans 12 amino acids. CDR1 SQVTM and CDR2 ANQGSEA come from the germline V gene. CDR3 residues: CSVVEAGNTIYF. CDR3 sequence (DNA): TGCAGCGTGGTAGAAGCCGGAAACACCATATATTTT.

The DNA of the CDR3 is TGCAGCGCCCTGGGGAGGGTGAATGAAAAACTGTTTTTT. Encoded protein: CSALGRVNEKLFF. The chain employs TRBV29-1 and TRBJ1-4, with D uncertain. V dropped 7 bases and J dropped 5 bases, with 14 bases sitting between them. Germline CDR1 and CDR2: SQVTM and ANQGSEA. The CDR3 is made up of 13 amino acids. The whole variable domain, filled in from reference TRBV29-1 and TRBJ1-4, reads SAVISQKPSRDICQRGTSLTIQCQVDSQVTMMFWYRQQPGQSLTLIATANQGSEATYESGFVIDKFPISRPNLTFSTLTVSNMSPEDSSIYLCSALGRVNEKLFFGSGTQLSVL.

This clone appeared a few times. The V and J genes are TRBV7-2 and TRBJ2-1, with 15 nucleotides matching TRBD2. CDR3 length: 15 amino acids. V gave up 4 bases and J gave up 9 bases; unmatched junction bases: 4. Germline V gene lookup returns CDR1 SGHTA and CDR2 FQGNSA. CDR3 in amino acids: CASSWTSGGAVEQFF. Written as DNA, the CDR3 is TGTGCCAGCAGCTGGACTAGCGGGGGGGCGGTTGAGCAGTTCTTC.